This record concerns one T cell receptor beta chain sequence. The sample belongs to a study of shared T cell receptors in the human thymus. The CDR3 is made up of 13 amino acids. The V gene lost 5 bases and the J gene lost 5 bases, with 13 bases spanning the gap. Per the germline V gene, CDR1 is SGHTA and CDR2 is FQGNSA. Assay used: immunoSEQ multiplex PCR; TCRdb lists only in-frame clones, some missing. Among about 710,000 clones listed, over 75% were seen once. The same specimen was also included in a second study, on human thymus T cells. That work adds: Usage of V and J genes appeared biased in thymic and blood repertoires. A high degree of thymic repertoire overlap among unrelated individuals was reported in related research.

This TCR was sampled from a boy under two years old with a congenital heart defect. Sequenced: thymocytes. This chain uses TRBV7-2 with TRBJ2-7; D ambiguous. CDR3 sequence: CASSPERPHEQYF. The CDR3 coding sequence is TGTGCCAGCAGCCCCGAGAGGCCCCACGAGCAGTACTTC.